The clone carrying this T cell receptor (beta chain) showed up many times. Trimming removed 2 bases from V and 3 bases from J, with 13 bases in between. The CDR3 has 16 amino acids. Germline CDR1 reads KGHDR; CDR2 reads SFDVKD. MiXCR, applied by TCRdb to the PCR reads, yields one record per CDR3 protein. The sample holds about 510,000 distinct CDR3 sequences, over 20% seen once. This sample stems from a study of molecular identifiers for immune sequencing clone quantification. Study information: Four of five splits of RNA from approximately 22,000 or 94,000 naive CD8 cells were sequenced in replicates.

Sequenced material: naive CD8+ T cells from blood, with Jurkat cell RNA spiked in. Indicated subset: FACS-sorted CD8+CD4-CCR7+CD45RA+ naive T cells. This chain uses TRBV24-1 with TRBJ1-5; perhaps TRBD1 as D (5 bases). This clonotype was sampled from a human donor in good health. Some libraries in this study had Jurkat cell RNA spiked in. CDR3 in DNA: TGTGCCACCAGTGATTCCTCAGACAGAGACAATCAGCCCCAGCATTTT. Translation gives CATSDSSDRDNQPQHF.